These T cell receptor beta chains were read from a single sample in a study of cytomegalovirus exposure and HLA in healthy donors. Profiling relied on immunoSEQ multiplex PCR, and the TCRdb table lists in-frame clones only, not all of them. The listing contains 30,000 to 50,000 clones. Sequencing was done on a sample of PBMCs. The receptor source for this set is a woman in her 30s in good health and CMV-seropositive. The CDR3 runs from the conserved cysteine through the conserved F or W.

J | V | CDR3
TRBJ1-2 | TRBV30 | CAWGRGSYGYTF
TRBJ1-5 | TRBV19 | CASSISQGGHQPQHF
TRBJ1-6 | TRBV12-5 | CASLRDNASPLHF
TRBJ2-1 | TRBV6-1 | CASSETDEGLANKNEQFF
TRBJ2-3 | TRBV5-8 | CASSRSGDREADTQYF
TRBJ1-1 | TRBV2 | CARVREPGNTEAFF
TRBJ2-5 | TRBV4-2 | CASSQEASGLQGTQYF
TRBJ1-5 | TRBV6-5 | CASSYSWRVSQPQHF
TRBJ2-3 | TRBV27 | CASSHGTARDTQYF
TRBJ2-7 | TRBV18 | CASSPPWSSYEQYF
TRBJ2-1 | TRBV4-1 | CASSRNKGEGGHNEQFF
TRBJ1-6 | TRBV18 | CASSPFTVSSYNSPLHF
TRBJ2-2 | TRBV25-1 | CASSEYRTGGTGELFF
TRBJ2-3 | TRBV5-1 | CASSTLPGGDSDSGTQYF
TRBJ2-7 | TRBV5-5 | CASSSQYEQYF
TRBJ1-2 | TRBV20-1 | CSASSDYGYTF
TRBJ2-1 | TRBV6-5 | CASRKTSSYNEQFF
TRBJ2-1 | TRBV4-1 | CASSQDRTSGDNEQFF
TRBJ1-1 | TRBV27 | CASSLYPGEGGYTEAFF
TRBJ1-6 | TRBV5-1 | CASSSTQGNGINSPLHF
TRBJ2-5 | TRBV7-2 | CASSVVGGTETQYF
TRBJ1-5 | TRBV18 | CASSPQGAVSNQPQHF
TRBJ2-3 | TRBV7-9 | CASSPRQEPTDTQYF
TRBJ1-5 | TRBV19 | CASSLGQGGQPQHF
TRBJ2-3 | TRBV7-8 | CASSLGTAYTDTQYF
TRBJ1-5 | TRBV18 | CASSGQGARDQPQHF
TRBJ1-4 | TRBV18 | CASSLELTTGEKLFF
TRBJ2-5 | TRBV4-2 | CASSQYSGGPQETQYF
TRBJ2-7 | TRBV6-5 | CASTRRASSGYEQYF
TRBJ1-4 | TRBV11-2 | CASSFLGETEKLFF
TRBJ2-2 | TRBV11-2 | CASSFSGGPSGELFF
TRBJ1-2 | TRBV30 | CAWSRGQGYTF
TRBJ2-4 | TRBV7-8 | CASSPSRDSLAKNIQYF
TRBJ1-5 | TRBV6-1 | CASSDRVNSNQPQHF
TRBJ2-5 | TRBV29-1 | CSVVRAGGMKETQYF
TRBJ2-7 | TRBV6-5 | CASRLAVSYEQYF
TRBJ2-1 | TRBV6-1 | CASSEGAGGLPREEQFF
TRBJ2-7 | TRBV5-4 | CASSPRTSGPAYEQYF
TRBJ1-1 | TRBV4-2 | CASSQGLLGQPNTEAFF
TRBJ2-7 | TRBV2 | CASSRRGGGSEEQYF
TRBJ2-5 | TRBV5-1 | CASSLDTADQETQYF
TRBJ1-3 | TRBV5-6 | CASSLSVGNTIYF
TRBJ2-7 | TRBV7-2 | CASSGMGAYSYEQYF
TRBJ1-4 | TRBV30 | CAWSTTTNEKLFF
TRBJ1-5 | TRBV5-6 | CASSWGVGSNQPQHF
TRBJ2-7 | TRBV27 | CASSFRDSSSYEQYF
TRBJ2-5 | TRBV6-1 | CASSPQTGEETQYF
TRBJ2-2 | TRBV6-6 | CASSWGRANTGELFF
TRBJ2-3 | TRBV5-4 | CASSLDSRGGADTQYF
TRBJ1-6 | TRBV4-2 | CASSQDLAGANSPLHF
TRBJ2-2 | TRBV5-1 | CASSSSGTSGSGELFF
TRBJ2-7 | TRBV6-1 | CASSERNGAYEQYF